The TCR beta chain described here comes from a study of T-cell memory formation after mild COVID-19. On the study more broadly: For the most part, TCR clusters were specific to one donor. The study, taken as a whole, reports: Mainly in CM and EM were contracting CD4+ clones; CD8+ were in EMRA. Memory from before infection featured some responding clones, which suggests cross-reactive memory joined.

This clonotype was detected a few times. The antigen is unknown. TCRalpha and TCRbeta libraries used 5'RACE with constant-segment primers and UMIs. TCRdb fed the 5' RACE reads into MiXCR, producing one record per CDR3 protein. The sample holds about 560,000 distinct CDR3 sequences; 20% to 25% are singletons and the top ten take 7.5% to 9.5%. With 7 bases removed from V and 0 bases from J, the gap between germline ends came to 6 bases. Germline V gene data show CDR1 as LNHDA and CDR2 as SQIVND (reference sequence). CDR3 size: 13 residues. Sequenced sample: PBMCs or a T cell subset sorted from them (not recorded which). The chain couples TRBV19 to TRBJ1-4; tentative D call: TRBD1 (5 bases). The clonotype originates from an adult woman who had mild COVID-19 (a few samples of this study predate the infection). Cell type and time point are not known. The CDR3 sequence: CASTGTTNEKLFF. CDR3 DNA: TGTGCCAGTACAGGGACAACTAATGAAAAACTGTTTTTT.